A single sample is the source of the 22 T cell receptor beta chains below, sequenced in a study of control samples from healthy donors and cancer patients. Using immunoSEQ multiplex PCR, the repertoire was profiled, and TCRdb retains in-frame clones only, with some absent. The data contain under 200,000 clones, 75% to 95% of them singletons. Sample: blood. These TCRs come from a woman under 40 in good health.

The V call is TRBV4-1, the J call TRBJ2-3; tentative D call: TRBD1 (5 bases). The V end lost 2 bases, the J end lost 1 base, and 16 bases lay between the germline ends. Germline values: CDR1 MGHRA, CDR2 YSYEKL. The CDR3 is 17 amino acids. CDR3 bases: TGCGCCAGCAGCCAACCCCGAGCAGGGTCTCGCACAGATACGCAGTATTTT. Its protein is CASSQPRAGSRTDTQYF.

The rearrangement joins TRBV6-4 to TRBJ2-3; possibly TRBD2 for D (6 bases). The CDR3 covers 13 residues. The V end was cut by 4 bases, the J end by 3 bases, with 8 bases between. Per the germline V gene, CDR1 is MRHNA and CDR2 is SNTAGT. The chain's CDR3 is CASSAGETDTQYF. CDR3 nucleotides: TGTGCCAGCAGTGCGGGGGAAACAGATACGCAGTATTTT.

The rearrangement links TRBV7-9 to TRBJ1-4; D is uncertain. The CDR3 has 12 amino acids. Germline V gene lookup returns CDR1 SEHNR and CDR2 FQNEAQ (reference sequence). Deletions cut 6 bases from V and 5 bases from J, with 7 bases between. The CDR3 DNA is TGTGCCAGCAGGGCAGAAAATGAAAAACTGTTTTTT. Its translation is CASRAENEKLFF. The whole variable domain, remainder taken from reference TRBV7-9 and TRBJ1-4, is DTGVSQNPRHKITKRGQNVTFRCDPISEHNRLYWYRQTLGQGPEFLTYFQNEAQLEKSRLLSDRFSAERPKGSFSTLEIQRTEQGDSAMYLCASRAENEKLFFGSGTQLSVL.

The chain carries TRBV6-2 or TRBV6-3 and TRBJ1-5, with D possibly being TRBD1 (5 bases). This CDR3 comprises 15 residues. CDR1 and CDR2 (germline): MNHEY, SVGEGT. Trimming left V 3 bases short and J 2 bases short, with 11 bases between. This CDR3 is CASSYQGRGNQPQHF. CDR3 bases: TGTGCCAGCAGTTATCAGGGCAGGGGCAATCAGCCCCAGCATTTT.

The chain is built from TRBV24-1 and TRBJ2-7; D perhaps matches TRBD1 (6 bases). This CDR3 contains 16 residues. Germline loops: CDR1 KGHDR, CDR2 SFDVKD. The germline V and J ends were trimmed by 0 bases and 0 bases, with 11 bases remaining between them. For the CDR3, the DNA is TGTGCCACCAGTGATTTGCATAAGGGACACTCCTACGAGCAGTACTTC. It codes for CATSDLHKGHSYEQYF.

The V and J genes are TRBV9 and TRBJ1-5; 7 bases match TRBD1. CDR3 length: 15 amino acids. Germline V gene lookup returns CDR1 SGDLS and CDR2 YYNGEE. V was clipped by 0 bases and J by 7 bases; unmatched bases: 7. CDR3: CASSVGVGGAQPQHF. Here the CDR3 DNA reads TGTGCCAGCAGCGTAGGGGTAGGGGGCGCGCAGCCCCAGCATTTT.

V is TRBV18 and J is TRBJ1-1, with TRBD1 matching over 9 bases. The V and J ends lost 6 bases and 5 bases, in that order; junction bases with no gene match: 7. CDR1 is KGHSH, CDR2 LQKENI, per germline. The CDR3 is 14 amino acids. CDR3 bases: TGTGCCAGCTCTTCAGACAGGGGGGGGACTGAAGCTTTCTTT. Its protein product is CASSSDRGGTEAFF.

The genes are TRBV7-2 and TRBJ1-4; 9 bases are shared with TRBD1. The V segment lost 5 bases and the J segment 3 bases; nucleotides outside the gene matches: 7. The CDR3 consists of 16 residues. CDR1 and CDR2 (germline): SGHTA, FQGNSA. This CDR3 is CASSNRGQRANEKLFF. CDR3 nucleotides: TGTGCCAGCAGCAACAGGGGGCAGAGGGCTAATGAAAAACTGTTTTTT.

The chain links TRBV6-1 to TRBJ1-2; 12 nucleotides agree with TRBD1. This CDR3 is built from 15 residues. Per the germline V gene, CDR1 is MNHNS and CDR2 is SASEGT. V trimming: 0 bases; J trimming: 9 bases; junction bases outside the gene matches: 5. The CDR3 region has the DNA TGTGCCAGCAGTGAAGCCCCGGGACAGGGGGCTCGCTACACCTTC. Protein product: CASSEAPGQGARYTF.

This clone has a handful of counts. CDR3 residues: CAWSVLDSPLHF. In DNA form, the CDR3 reads TGTGCCTGGAGTGTACTCGATTCACCCCTCCACTTT. This sequence joins TRBV30 and TRBJ1-6, with no clear D. The germline gives CDR1 GTSNPN, CDR2 SVGIG (reference sequence). CDR3 length: 12 residues. The V gene lost 0 bases and the J gene lost 8 bases, with 5 bases spanning the gap.

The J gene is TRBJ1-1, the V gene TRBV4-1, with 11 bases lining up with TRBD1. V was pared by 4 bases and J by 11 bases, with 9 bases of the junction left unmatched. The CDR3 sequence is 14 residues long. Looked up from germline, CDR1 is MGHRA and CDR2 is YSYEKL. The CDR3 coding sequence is TGCGCCAGCAGCCCCCGGACAGGGGGCGCCAGGGCTTTCTTT. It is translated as CASSPRTGGARAFF.

CDR3 loop: CASSPYSGNEQYF. CDR3 in DNA: TGTGCCAGCAGCCCCTATAGCGGGAACGAGCAGTACTTC. The V call is TRBV6-2 or TRBV6-3, the J call TRBJ2-7; 8 nucleotides align to TRBD2. Looked up from germline, CDR1 is MNHEY and CDR2 is SVGEGT. V lost 6 bases, J lost 5 bases, and 6 bases stayed unmatched. The length of the CDR3 is 13 residues.

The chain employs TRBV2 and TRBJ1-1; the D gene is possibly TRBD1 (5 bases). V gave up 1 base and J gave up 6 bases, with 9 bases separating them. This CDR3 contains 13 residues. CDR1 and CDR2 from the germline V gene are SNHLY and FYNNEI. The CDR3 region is CASSEVKGPEAFF. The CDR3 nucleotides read TGTGCCAGCAGTGAAGTAAAGGGGCCTGAAGCTTTCTTT.

The CDR3 reads CASSLYTVQTTYNEQFF. The DNA for the CDR3 is TGTGCCAGCAGCTTATATACAGTACAAACAACCTACAATGAGCAGTTCTTC. The chain joins TRBV11-3 to TRBJ2-1; no clear D. Germline CDR1 SGHNT, CDR2 YENEEA. This CDR3 has 17 residues. Trimming pared 2 bases from V and 2 bases from J, leaving 16 bases between.

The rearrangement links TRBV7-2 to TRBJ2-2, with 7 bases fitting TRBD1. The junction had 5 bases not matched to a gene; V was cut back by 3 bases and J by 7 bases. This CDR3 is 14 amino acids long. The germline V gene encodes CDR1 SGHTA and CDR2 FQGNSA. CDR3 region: CASSFQGVYGELFF. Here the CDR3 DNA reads TGTGCCAGCAGCTTCCAGGGGGTATACGGGGAGCTGTTTTTT.

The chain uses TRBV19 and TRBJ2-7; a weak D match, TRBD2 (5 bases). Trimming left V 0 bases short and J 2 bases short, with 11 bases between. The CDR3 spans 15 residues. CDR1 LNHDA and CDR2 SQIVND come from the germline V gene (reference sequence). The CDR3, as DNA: TGTGCCAGTAGTATAGAAGCGGCAGGAGCCTACGAGCAGTACTTC. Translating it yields CASSIEAAGAYEQYF.

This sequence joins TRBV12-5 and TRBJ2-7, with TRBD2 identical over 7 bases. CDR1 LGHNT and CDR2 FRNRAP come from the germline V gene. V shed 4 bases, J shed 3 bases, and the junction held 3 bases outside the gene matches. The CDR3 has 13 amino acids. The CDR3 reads CASGSSGDYEQYF. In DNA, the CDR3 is TGTGCTAGTGGTTCAAGCGGGGACTACGAGCAGTACTTC.

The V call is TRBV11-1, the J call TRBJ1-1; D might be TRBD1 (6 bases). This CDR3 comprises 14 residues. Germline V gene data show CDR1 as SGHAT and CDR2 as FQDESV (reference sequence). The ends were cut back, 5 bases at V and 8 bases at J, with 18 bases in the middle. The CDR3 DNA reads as TGTGCCAGCAGCCACCGTTGGGGGGCCGGGGAAGCTTTCTTT. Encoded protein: CASSHRWGAGEAFF.

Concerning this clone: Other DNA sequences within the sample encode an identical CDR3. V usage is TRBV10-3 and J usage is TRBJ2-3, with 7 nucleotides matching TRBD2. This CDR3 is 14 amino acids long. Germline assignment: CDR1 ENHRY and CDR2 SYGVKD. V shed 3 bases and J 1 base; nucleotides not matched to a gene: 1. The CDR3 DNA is TGTGCCATCAGTGACAGCGGGGGCACAGATACGCAGTATTTT. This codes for CAISDSGGTDTQYF.

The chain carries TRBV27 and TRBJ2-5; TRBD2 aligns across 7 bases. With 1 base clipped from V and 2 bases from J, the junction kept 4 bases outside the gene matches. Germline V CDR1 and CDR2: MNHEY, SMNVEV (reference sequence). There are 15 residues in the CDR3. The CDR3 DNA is TGTGCCAGCAGTTTATTGAGTAGCGGGCAAGAGACCCAGTACTTC. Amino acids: CASSLLSSGQETQYF.

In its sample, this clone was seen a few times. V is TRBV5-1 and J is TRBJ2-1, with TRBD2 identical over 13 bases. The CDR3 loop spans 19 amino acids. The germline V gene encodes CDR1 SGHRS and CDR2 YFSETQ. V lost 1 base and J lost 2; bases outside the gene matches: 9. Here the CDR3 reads CASSLKPGLAGPTYNEQFF. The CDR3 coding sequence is TGCGCCAGCAGCTTGAAACCGGGACTAGCGGGGCCCACCTACAATGAGCAGTTCTTC.

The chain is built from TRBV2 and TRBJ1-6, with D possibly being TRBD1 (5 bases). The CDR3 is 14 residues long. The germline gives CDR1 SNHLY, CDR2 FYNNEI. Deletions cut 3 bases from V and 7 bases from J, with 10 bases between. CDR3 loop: CASSEQGPNSPLHF. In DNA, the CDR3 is TGTGCCAGCAGTGAGCAGGGCCCGAATTCACCCCTCCACTTT.